The following is a TCR beta chain sequence with its context. The antigen this receptor binds is unknown. No base qualities exist here, and no much larger clone lies one base off it. Other DNA sequences from this sample encode an identical CDR3 as well. The sample comes from a study of blood T cell repertoires in COVID-19 (dated by TCRdb to the early 2020s). About the full investigation: Samples from collaborators originated in the United States, Italy and Spain and spanned both the acute and convalescent phases of COVID-19. The dataset comprised deeply sampled blood TCRbeta repertoires from subjects exposed to, actively infected with, or recovered from COVID-19. The samples were drawn from two sources: the first 160 participants of the ongoing ImmuneRACE study, and 1,200 or so subjects contributed by 6 global collaborators. Nearly every sample came with metadata listing a de-identified subject ID, COVID-19 status, age in years and sex. The material from the prospective study consisted of cDNA or gDNA derived from T cells, B-cell-depleted T cells, or PBMCs. Where available, HLA class I and class II types were taken from metadata supplied by the sample provider and were not determined by assay-based typing. The repertoires were released in a freely available public database meant as a resource for research on the immune response to SARS-CoV-2. General findings and caveats noted by the study authors: The quantity of clinical and demographic metadata differed by source and by participant and was supplied without curation.

TCRbeta CDR3 regions were amplified from genomic DNA using the immunoSEQ Assay, a bias-controlled multiplex PCR. Turning to the authors' computational methods: Nucleated cell counts per sample were estimated from amplification of reference gene primers within the assay. Sequence reads were collapsed and filtered to measure the absolute abundance of every unique TCRbeta CDR3 rearrangement. For each sample, productive Simpson clonality was calculated by taking the square root of Simpson's diversity index across productive rearrangements. TCRdb mirrors the immuneACCESS table, restricted to in-frame sequences. Some clones are absent from its copies; in checked studies, under half trace to an unresolved V gene, and the reason for the others is unknown. The D gene and trimming were derived from the DNA, and the V and J assignments and clone size from that table. In this sample the table shows more than 350,000 clones, more than 75% of which occur a single time. The ten largest make up 10% of the sample.

Participants in the prospective study were aged 18 to 89 years, lived in 24 United States geographic areas, and enrolled through a virtual design. In the prospective study, cohorts were assigned on the basis of participant-reported clinical history obtained from a screening survey and a study questionnaire. ImmuneRACE Cohort 3 recovered participants were defined by two consecutive negative NP/OP PCR tests, healthcare professional clearance, or symptom resolution. Each participant in the prospective study had whole blood, serum and a nasopharyngeal or oropharyngeal swab collected by mobile phlebotomists. Over an approximately two-month period, participants in the prospective study had the option of providing additional blood draws and questionnaires. Blood samples from the prospective study were shipped frozen or at room temperature prior to DNA extraction. V sheds 6 bases and J sheds 0 bases, leaving 5 bases between their ends. CDR1 and CDR2 are read off the germline V gene (reference sequence) as LNHDA and SQIVND. CDR3 length: 12 amino acids, cysteine to phenylalanine. CDR3 DNA is the only sequence kept; it has 36 bases, read in frame from the first base.

This sequence was found in a woman in her forties or fifties who had recovered from COVID-19. The rearrangement joined TRBV19 to TRBJ1-1, with an unclear D gene assignment. The sequenced sample was PBMCs or T cells enriched from blood (not recorded which). The CDR3 is CASSPLNTEAFF. Here is the DNA: TGTGCCAGTAGCCCGTTGAACACTGAAGCTTTCTTT.